Below are 27 T cell receptor beta chains sequenced from a single sample in a study of identical twins. A single record per CDR3 protein comes from TCRdb applying MiXCR to the 5' RACE reads. The sample records roughly 720,000 distinct CDR3 sequences, 18% being singletons. The sample also formed part of further work on T cells expressing NK-cell markers.

The sample was PBMCs. The source of these receptors is a woman aged 18-29 years in good health.

This clonotype has a handful of counts. This chain joins TRBV18 and TRBJ2-7, with TRBD1 matching 8 bases. Unmatched junction bases numbered 11, after V lost 4 bases and J lost 6 bases. CDR1 is KGHSH, CDR2 LQKENI, per germline. This CDR3 has 15 residues. The CDR3 loop reads CASSRNQGALGEQYF. The CDR3 bases are TGTGCCAGCTCACGGAACCAGGGGGCCTTGGGCGAGCAGTACTTC.

Only a few counts were recorded for this clonotype. The rearrangement joins TRBV6-1 to TRBJ1-2, with no clear D. CDR1 is MNHNS and CDR2 is SASEGT in the germline V gene. The CDR3 has 13 residues. V was shortened by 6 bases and J by 8 bases, with 16 bases between the two germline ends. The CDR3 bases are TGTGCCAGCAGCCCCGGTGGTAAGGGCGGCTACACCTTC. This sequence encodes CASSPGGKGGYTF.

The chain combines TRBV5-6 with TRBJ2-5, with 11 bases that match TRBD2. This CDR3 spans 15 amino acids. Germline assignment: CDR1 SGHDT and CDR2 YYEEEE. V trimming: 0 bases; J trimming: 5 bases; junction bases outside the gene matches: 3. CDR3 sequence reads: CASSLVAGGPETQYF. For the CDR3, the DNA is TGTGCCAGCAGCTTGGTAGCGGGGGGGCCCGAGACCCAGTACTTC.

The chain recombines TRBV4-3 with TRBJ2-3; 14 bases fit TRBD2. J gave up 5 bases and V 1 base, and 5 bases lay outside the gene matches. The CDR3 spans 17 residues. Germline loops: CDR1 LGHNA, CDR2 YSLEER. CDR3 sequence reads: CASSQGRLAGGGDTQYF. In nucleotides, the CDR3 is TGCGCCAGCAGCCAAGGCCGACTAGCGGGAGGGGGAGATACGCAGTATTTT.

This clonotype has only a few counts. This chain connects TRBV20-1 to TRBJ1-2; tentatively, D is TRBD1 (5 bases). The germline V gene encodes CDR1 DFQATT and CDR2 SNEGSKA (reference sequence). This CDR3 is 11 amino acids long. Written as DNA, the CDR3 is TGCATTCTGGGGGTAATATATGGCTACACCTTC. It encodes CILGVIYGYTF.

In its sample, this clonotype was seen a few times. The chain recombines TRBV6-5 with TRBJ2-7; 8 bases map to TRBD1. The CDR3 spans 17 residues. Per germline, CDR1 MNHEY and CDR2 SVGAGI. Trimming removed 4 bases from V and 6 bases from J; junction bases left unmatched: 17. The CDR3 DNA reads as TGTGCCAGCAGTTCCCCCCTCAGGGGGCGCAGGAGGCGCGAGCAGTACTTC. Translated: CASSSPLRGRRRREQYF.

This clonotype turned up a few times. V and J are TRBV11-2 and TRBJ2-5, with D unclear. CDR1 SGHAT and CDR2 FQNNGV come from the germline V gene. The ends were cut back, 1 base at V and 4 bases at J, with 16 bases in the middle. This CDR3 contains 16 residues. The CDR3 protein is CASSLALLGGGETQYF. In DNA form, the CDR3 reads TGTGCCAGCAGCTTAGCTCTTCTTGGCGGTGGAGAGACCCAGTACTTC.

This clonotype was counted only a few times. This chain connects TRBV12-3 or TRBV12-4 to TRBJ2-1, with D unclear. V was clipped by 2 bases and J by 12 bases, with 17 bases between them. The CDR3 spans 14 residues. In DNA, the CDR3 is TGTGCCAGCAGTTTAACAGACGTGGGGAACAGGCAGTTCTTC. Translation: CASSLTDVGNRQFF.

The rearrangement links TRBV9 to TRBJ2-1; 10 bases line up with TRBD2. Germline V gene sequence: CDR1 SGDLS, CDR2 YYNGEE. This CDR3 is built from 15 residues. Germline trimming cut 6 bases from V and 4 bases from J; bases unmatched to any gene: 7. The CDR3 nucleotides are TGTGCCAGCACCAGGACTAGCGGTATATACAATGAGCAGTTCTTC. This encodes CASTRTSGIYNEQFF.

This clonotype was counted a few times. This rearrangement joins TRBV5-1 to TRBJ2-7, with 7 bases matching TRBD1. V lost 4 bases to trimming and J lost 4 bases; unmatched junction nucleotides: 8. CDR3 length equals 14 residues. Per germline, CDR1 SGHRS and CDR2 YFSETQ. CDR3 region: CASSADRTFYEQYF. The CDR3 nucleotides read TGCGCCAGCAGCGCGGACAGGACATTTTACGAGCAGTACTTC.

The chain joins TRBV6-1 to TRBJ2-5; a weak D match, TRBD2 (5 bases). The CDR3 has 14 residues. V was clipped by 3 bases and J by 5 bases, with 13 bases between them. Germline V lookup: CDR1 MNHNS, CDR2 SASEGT. The CDR3 region has the DNA TGTGCCAGCAGTGAGGAACTCGGCGGGGAGACCCAGTACTTC. It specifies CASSEELGGETQYF.

This clonotype has a handful of counts. J is TRBJ2-1 and V is TRBV9; D perhaps matches TRBD1 (6 bases). This CDR3 has 15 residues. V lost 6 bases to trimming and J lost 2 bases, with 15 bases between them. Germline CDR1 SGDLS, CDR2 YYNGEE. DNA of the CDR3: TGTGCCAGCACCTTAAAACAGGGCCCCTACAATGAGCAGTTCTTC. This gives the protein CASTLKQGPYNEQFF.

The rearrangement links TRBV20-1 to TRBJ2-7; D not certain. V was pared by 2 bases and J by 4 bases, with 6 bases between. The CDR3 loop spans 11 amino acids. The germline V gene has CDR1 DFQATT and CDR2 SNEGSKA (reference sequence). CDR3 DNA: TGCAGTGCTAGACTCGCGTACGAGCAGTACTTC. The encoded protein is CSARLAYEQYF.

The chain carries TRBV7-2 and TRBJ2-6, with D tentatively TRBD2 (6 bases). Germline values: CDR1 SGHTA, CDR2 FQGNSA. The CDR3 is 18 residues long. V gave up 0 bases and J gave up 0 bases, with 12 bases separating them. CDR3 residues: CASSLARAGNSGANVLTF. CDR3 DNA: TGTGCCAGCAGCTTAGCCCGCGCGGGAAACTCTGGGGCCAACGTCCTGACTTTC. Looking up the rest from reference TRBV7-2 and TRBJ2-6 gives the full variable domain: GAGVSQSPSNKVTEKGKDVELRCDPISGHTALYWYRQSLGQGLEFLIYFQGNSAPDKSGLPSDRFSAERTGGSVSTLTIQRTQQEDSAVYLCASSLARAGNSGANVLTFGAGSRLTVL.

This clonotype was picked up a small number of times. The DNA for the CDR3 is TGTGCCAGCAGCCCCAGCTTGGTCGGCGAGCAGTACTTC. Translating gives CASSPSLVGEQYF. V usage is TRBV12-3 or TRBV12-4 and J usage is TRBJ2-7; D is uncertain. The CDR3 spans 13 residues. V lost 6 bases, J lost 6 bases, and 15 bases lay in between.

This chain joins TRBV12-3 or TRBV12-4 and TRBJ1-1; 7 positions agree with TRBD1. The CDR3 spans 15 residues. Trimming at V came to 6 bases and at J to 3 bases, leaving 10 bases not matched to a gene. CDR3 amino acids: CASRGLQGMYTEAFF. In DNA form, the CDR3 reads TGTGCCAGCAGGGGACTACAGGGGATGTACACTGAAGCTTTCTTT.

The rearrangement uses TRBV6-6 and TRBJ1-1, with D hard to call. The V gene's germline CDR1 is MNHNY and CDR2 SVGAGI (reference sequence). Trimming shortened V by 9 bases and J by 4 bases, and 12 bases separated the two germline ends. CDR3 size: 12 residues. CDR3 bases: TGTGCCAGTGTCGGCAGGTTCACTGAAGCTTTCTTT. It translates to CASVGRFTEAFF.

The chain recombines TRBV6-1 with TRBJ2-1, with 8 bases aligning to TRBD2. CDR3 length: 15 residues. The germline CDR1 and CDR2 sequences are MNHNS and SASEGT. J lost 8 bases, V lost 7 bases, and 13 bases had no gene match. CDR3: CASTLRRGVGDEQFF. In nucleotides, the CDR3 is TGTGCCAGCACCCTTCGGCGGGGGGTCGGGGATGAGCAGTTCTTC.

This clonotype occurred a few times. The CDR3 DNA sequence: TGTGCCAGCAGTTGGACAGGGGGAGGGGGCACTGAAGCTTTCTTT. It translates to CASSWTGGGGTEAFF. This chain links TRBV12-3 or TRBV12-4 with TRBJ1-1; 10 nucleotides match TRBD1. This CDR3 comprises 15 residues. Germline trimming cut 4 bases from V and 4 bases from J; bases unmatched to any gene: 6.

This clonotype was detected a few times. The rearrangement joins TRBV11-3 to TRBJ1-6; no clear D gene. Trimming cost V 1 base and J 8 bases, with 9 bases left between them. CDR3 length: 14 amino acids. Germline assignment: CDR1 SGHNT and CDR2 YENEEA. The CDR3 bases are TGTGCCAGCAGCTTAGCTGATCGGGATTCACCCCTCCACTTT. Its translation is CASSLADRDSPLHF. Complete variable domain (other parts from reference TRBV11-3 and TRBJ1-6): EAGVVQSPRYKIIEKKQPVAFWCNPISGHNTLYWYLQNLGQGPELLIRYENEEAVDDSQLPKDRFSAERLKGVDSTLKIQPAELGDSAVYLCASSLADRDSPLHFGNGTRLTVT.

This clonotype has just a few counts. The chain couples TRBV5-1 to TRBJ2-7; no reliable D call. This CDR3 spans 15 amino acids. The ends were cut back, 4 bases at V and 3 bases at J, with 17 bases in the middle. Germline CDR1 and CDR2: SGHRS and YFSETQ. The CDR3 spells CASSVDGLNNYEQYF. The CDR3, as DNA: TGCGCCAGCAGCGTGGATGGGCTTAATAACTACGAGCAGTACTTC.

J is TRBJ1-1 and V is TRBV7-9; no clear D. This CDR3 spans 15 amino acids. V shed 5 bases and J shed 0 bases, with 13 bases lying between them. Germline loops: CDR1 SEHNR, CDR2 FQNEAQ (reference sequence). CDR3 in amino acids: CASSPPAGLNTEAFF. The CDR3, as DNA: TGTGCCAGCAGCCCCCCCGCCGGGTTGAACACTGAAGCTTTCTTT. The entire variable domain, with the rest obtained from reference TRBV7-9 and TRBJ1-1, is as follows: DTGVSQNPRHKITKRGQNVTFRCDPISEHNRLYWYRQTLGQGPEFLTYFQNEAQLEKSRLLSDRFSAERPKGSFSTLEIQRTEQGDSAMYLCASSPPAGLNTEAFFGQGTRLTVV.

The rearrangement uses TRBV12-3 or TRBV12-4 and TRBJ1-1; 8 bases line up with TRBD1. The CDR3 extends over 15 amino acids. V shed 8 bases and J 3 bases; nucleotides not matched to a gene: 11. CDR3 amino acids: CASGRRQGRDTEAFF. In nucleotides, the CDR3 is TGTGCCAGCGGAAGACGACAGGGGAGGGACACTGAAGCTTTCTTT.

This clonotype was seen a few times. V is TRBV5-1 and J is TRBJ2-1; 11 positions agree with TRBD1. V shed 3 bases and J 10 bases; nucleotides not matched to a gene: 9. Germline V CDR1 and CDR2: SGHRS, YFSETQ. There are 15 residues in the CDR3. This CDR3 is CASSSGQGAGWEQFF. The CDR3 DNA reads as TGCGCCAGCAGCTCCGGACAGGGGGCCGGTTGGGAGCAGTTCTTC.

The genes are TRBV5-1 and TRBJ2-3, with 14 bases matching TRBD2. Germline CDR1 is SGHRS and CDR2 is YFSETQ. The V gene end was trimmed by 7 bases and the J gene end by 0 bases; junction bases not matched to a gene: 4. The CDR3 covers 16 residues. The CDR3 DNA reads TGCGCCAGCGCGGGACTAGCGGGGGCTAGCACAGATACGCAGTATTTT. This encodes CASAGLAGASTDTQYF.

This clonotype has just a few counts. The V gene is TRBV7-2, the J gene TRBJ1-2, with D uncertain. There are 15 residues in the CDR3. V lost 2 bases, J lost 14 bases, and 24 bases lay in between. The germline V gene has CDR1 SGHTA and CDR2 FQGNSA. The CDR3 protein is CASSLKVRSYGPYTF. In DNA form, the CDR3 reads TGTGCCAGCAGCTTAAAAGTTCGAAGCTATGGACCTTATACCTTC.

This clonotype was seen repeatedly, ten times or more. The chain employs TRBV21-1 and TRBJ1-5. TRBV21-1 is flagged as a pseudogene. The CDR3 is 19 residues long. DNA for the CDR3: TGTGCCAGCAGCAAAGCGGGACAAGGCCCTAACTATAGCAATCAGCCCCAGCATTTT. Encoded protein: CASSKAGQGPNYSNQPQHF.